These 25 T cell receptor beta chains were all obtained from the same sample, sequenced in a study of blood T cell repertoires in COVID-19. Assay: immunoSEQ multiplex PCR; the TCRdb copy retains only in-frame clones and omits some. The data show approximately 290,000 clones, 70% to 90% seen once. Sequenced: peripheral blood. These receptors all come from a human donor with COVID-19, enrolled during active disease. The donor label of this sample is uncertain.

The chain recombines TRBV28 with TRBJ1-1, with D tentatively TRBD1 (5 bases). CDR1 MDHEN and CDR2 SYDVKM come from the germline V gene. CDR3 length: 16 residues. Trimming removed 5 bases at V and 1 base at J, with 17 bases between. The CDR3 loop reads CASSGGILTPNTEAFF. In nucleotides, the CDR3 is TGTGCCAGCAGTGGGGGGATACTAACCCCGAACACTGAAGCTTTCTTT. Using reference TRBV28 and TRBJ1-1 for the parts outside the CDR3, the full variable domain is DVKVTQSSRYLVKRTGEKVFLECVQDMDHENMFWYRQDPGLGLRLIYFSYDVKMKEKGDIPEGYSVSREKKERFSLILESASTNQTSMYLCASSGGILTPNTEAFFGQGTRLTVV.

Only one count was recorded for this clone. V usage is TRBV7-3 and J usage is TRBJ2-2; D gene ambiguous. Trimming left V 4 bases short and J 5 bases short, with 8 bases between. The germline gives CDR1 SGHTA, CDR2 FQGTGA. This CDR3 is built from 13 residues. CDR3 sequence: CASSYLGTGELFF. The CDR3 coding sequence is TGTGCCAGCAGCTACCTAGGAACCGGGGAGCTGTTTTTT.

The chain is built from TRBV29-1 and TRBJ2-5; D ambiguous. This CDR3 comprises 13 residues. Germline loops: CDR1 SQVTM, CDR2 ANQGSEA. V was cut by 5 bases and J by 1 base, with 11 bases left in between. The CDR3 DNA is TGCAGCGTTAATCGACTGGCCCAAGAGACCCAGTACTTC. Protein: CSVNRLAQETQYF.

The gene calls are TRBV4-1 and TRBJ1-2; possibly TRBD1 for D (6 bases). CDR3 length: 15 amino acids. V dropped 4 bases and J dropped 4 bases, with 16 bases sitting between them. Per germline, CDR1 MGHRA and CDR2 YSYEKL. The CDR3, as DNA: TGCGCCAGCAGCCCAGGGGCGTTGGGAGTCTATGGCTACACCTTC. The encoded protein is CASSPGALGVYGYTF.

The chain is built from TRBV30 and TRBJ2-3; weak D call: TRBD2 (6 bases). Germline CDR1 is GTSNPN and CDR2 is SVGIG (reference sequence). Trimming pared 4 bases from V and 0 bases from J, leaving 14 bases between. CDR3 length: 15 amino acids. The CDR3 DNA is TGTGCCTGGACGAGCGGGCCCTCTAGCACAGATACGCAGTATTTT. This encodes CAWTSGPSSTDTQYF.

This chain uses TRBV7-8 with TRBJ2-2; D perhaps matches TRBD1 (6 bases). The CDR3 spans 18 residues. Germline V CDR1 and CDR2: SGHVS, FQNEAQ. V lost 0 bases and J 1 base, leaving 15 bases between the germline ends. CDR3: CASSLARVLTGNTGELFF. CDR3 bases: TGTGCCAGCAGCTTAGCGCGAGTATTGACAGGGAACACCGGGGAGCTGTTTTTT. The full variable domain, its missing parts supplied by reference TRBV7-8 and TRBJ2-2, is GAGVSQSPRYKVAKRGQDVALRCDPISGHVSLFWYQQALGQGPEFLTYFQNEAQLDKSGLPSDRFFAERPEGSVSTLKIQRTQQEDSAVYLCASSLARVLTGNTGELFFGEGSRLTVL.

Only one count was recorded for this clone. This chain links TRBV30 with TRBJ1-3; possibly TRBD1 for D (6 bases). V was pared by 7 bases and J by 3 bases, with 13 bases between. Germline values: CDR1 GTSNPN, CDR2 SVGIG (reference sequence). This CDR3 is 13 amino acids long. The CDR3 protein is CAYSGENGNTIYF. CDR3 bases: TGTGCCTACTCAGGGGAGAATGGAAACACCATATATTTT.

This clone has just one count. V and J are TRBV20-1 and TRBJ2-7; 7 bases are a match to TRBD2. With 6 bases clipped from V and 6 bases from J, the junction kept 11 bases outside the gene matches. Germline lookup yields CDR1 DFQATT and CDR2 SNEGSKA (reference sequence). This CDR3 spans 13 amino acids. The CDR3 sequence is CSASIGRGGEQYF. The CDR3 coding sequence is TGCAGTGCGAGTATTGGGCGCGGGGGCGAGCAGTACTTC.

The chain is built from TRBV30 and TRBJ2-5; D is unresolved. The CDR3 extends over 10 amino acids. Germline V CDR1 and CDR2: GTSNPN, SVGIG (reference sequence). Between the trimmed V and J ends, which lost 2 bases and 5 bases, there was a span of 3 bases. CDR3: CAWSTETQYF. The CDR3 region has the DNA TGTGCCTGGAGTACTGAGACCCAGTACTTC.

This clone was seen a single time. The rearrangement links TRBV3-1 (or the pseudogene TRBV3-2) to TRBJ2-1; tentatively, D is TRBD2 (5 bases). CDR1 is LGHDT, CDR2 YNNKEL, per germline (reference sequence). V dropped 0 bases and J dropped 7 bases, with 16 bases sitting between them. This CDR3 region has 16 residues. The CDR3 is CASSQDNIGLGNEQFF. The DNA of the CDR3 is TGTGCCAGCAGCCAAGACAATATCGGACTCGGAAATGAGCAGTTCTTC.

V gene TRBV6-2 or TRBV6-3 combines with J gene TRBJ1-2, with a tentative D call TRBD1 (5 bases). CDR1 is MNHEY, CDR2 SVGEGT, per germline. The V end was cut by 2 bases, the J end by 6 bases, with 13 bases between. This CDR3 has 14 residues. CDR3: CASSYAPGLNGYTF. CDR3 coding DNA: TGTGCCAGCAGTTACGCCCCGGGACTAAATGGCTACACCTTC.

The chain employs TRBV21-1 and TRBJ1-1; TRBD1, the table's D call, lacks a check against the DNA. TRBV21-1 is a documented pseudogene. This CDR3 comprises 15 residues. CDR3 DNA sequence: TGTGCCAGCAGAATCCGTCAGGGGGGCTTCACTGAAGCTTTCTTT. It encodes CASRIRQGGFTEAFF.

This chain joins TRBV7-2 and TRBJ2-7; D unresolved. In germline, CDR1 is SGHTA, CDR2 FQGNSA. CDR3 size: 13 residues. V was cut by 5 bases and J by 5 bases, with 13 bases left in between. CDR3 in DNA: TGTGCCAGCAGCCTCTCTAGGTTCCACGAGCAGTACTTC. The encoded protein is CASSLSRFHEQYF.

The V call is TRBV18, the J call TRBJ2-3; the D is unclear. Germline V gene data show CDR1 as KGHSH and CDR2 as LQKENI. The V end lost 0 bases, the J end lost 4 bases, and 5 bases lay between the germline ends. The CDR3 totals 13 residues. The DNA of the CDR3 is TGTGCCAGCTCACCACCGAGCGCAGATACGCAGTATTTT. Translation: CASSPPSADTQYF.

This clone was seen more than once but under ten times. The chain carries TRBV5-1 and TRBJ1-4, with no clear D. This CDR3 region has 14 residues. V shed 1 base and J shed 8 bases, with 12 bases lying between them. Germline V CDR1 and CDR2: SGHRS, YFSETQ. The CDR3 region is CASSLRTGREKLFF. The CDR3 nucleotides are TGCGCCAGCAGCTTGCGCACGGGAAGGGAAAAACTGTTTTTT.

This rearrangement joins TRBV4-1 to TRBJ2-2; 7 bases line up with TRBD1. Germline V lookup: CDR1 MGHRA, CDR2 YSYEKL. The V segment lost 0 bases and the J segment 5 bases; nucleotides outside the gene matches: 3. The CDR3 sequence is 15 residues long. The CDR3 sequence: CASSQEGTETGELFF. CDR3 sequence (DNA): TGCGCCAGCAGCCAAGAAGGGACAGAAACCGGGGAGCTGTTTTTT.

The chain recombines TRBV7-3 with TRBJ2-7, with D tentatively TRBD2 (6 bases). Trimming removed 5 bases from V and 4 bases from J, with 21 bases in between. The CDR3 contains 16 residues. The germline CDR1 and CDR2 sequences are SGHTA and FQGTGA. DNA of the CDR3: TGTGCCAGCAGCCCCTCCCCTAGCGACAAAGGGTACGAGCAGTACTTC. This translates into CASSPSPSDKGYEQYF.

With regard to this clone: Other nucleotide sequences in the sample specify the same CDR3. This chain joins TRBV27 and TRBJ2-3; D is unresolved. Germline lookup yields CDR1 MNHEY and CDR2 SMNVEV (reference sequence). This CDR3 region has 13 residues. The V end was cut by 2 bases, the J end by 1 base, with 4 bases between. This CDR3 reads CASSLRGTDTQYF. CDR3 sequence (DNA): TGTGCCAGCAGTTTACGGGGCACAGATACGCAGTATTTT.

CDR3 in DNA: TGTGCCAGCAGCTTAGATCGCGTTAGCACAGATACGCAGTATTTT. Translating gives CASSLDRVSTDTQYF. The rearrangement uses TRBV7-9 and TRBJ2-3, with D unresolved. Per the germline V gene, CDR1 is SEHNR and CDR2 is FQNEAQ (reference sequence). This CDR3 spans 15 amino acids. Trimming took 1 base from V and 0 from J, leaving 8 bases between them.

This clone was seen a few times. As DNA, the CDR3 is TGTGCCAGCAGCGCCCTGGACAGGGGGCGAGCCGCTTTCTTT. This sequence encodes CASSALDRGRAAFF. This chain connects TRBV3-1 (or the pseudogene TRBV3-2) to TRBJ1-1; 11 bases are a match to TRBD1. Germline V gene sequence: CDR1 LGHDT, CDR2 YNNKEL (reference sequence). V gave up 5 bases and J gave up 11 bases; unmatched junction bases: 10. The CDR3 length is 14 residues.

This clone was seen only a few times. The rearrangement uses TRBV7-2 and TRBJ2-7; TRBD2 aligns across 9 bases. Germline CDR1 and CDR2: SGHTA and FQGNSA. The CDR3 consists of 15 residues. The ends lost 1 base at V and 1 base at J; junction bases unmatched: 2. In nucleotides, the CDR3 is TGTGCCAGCAGCTTAGGGCTAGCGGGATCCTACGAGCAGTACTTC. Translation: CASSLGLAGSYEQYF.

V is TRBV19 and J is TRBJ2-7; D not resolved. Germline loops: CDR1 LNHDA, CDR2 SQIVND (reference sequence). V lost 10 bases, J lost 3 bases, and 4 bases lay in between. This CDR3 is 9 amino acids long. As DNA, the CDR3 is TGTGCCACCCTCTACGAGCAGTACTTC. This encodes CATLYEQYF.

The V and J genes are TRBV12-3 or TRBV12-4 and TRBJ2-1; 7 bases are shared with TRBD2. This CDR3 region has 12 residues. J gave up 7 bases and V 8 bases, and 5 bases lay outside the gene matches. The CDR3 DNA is TGTGCCAGCGGGAGGGCCGGTAATGAGCAGTTCTTC. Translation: CASGRAGNEQFF.

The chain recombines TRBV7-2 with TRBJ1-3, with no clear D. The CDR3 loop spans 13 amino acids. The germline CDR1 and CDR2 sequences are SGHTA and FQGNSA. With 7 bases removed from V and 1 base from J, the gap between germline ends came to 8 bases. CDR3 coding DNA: TGTGCCAGCACCCCCAGGTCTGGAAACACCATATATTTT. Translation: CASTPRSGNTIYF.

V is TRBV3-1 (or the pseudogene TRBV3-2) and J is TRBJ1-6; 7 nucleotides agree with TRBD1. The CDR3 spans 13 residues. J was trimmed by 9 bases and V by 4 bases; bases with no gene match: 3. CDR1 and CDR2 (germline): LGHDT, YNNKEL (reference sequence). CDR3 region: CASSLTGVSPLHF. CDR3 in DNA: TGTGCCAGCAGCCTTACAGGGGTTTCACCCCTCCACTTT.